This T cell receptor beta chain was retrieved from a study of vaccination and CD4 T cells after COVID-19. The Oncomine TCR Beta short-read assay sequenced DNA from cultured CD4+ T cells. TCRdb re-called the PCR reads with MiXCR, one entry per CDR3 protein. The table records under 30,000 distinct CDR3 sequences, 35% to 55% of them present only once. Concerning this clonotype: The antigen remains undetermined.

Regarding time point: late sampling 161 to 241 days after vaccination in a few convalescent patients. Treatment denoted: approximately 9-day PBMC culture with coronavirus spike peptide pools or control peptides (ViraFEST assay). The CDR3 contains 14 residues. J was trimmed by 6 bases and V by 7 bases; bases with no gene match: 6. Germline loops: CDR1 MNHNS, CDR2 SASEGT. This clonotype was obtained from a human donor who had recovered from COVID-19. This specimen consisted of CD4+ T cells from blood, cultured in vitro, obtained about 7 months after SARS-CoV-2 vaccination. This rearrangement joins TRBV6-1 to TRBJ1-5, with TRBD1 matching 10 bases. The CDR3 coding sequence is TGTGCCAGCACTGACAGGGGGCTGGTTCAGCCCCAGCATTTT. Amino acids: CASTDRGLVQPQHF.